The 4 T cell receptor beta chains reported below all come from one sample, sequenced in a study of T cells after yellow fever vaccination (dated by TCRdb to about 2019). The method was 5' RACE. The instrument was an Illumina HiSeq 2500. Starting from the raw public reads, TCRdb applied fastp trimming at Q25, assembled clones with MiXCR and retained in-frame beta chains. Identical CDR3 proteins give one entry, which carries the most common genes and DNA. The sample yields hundreds of thousands of distinct CDR3 sequences; about a sixth were counted once. The biggest ten clones account for 15% to 20% of the sample. The treatment or condition label, read with the paper, signifies: live attenuated yellow fever vaccine strain. The specimen was PBMCs, collected 5 days after the first yellow fever vaccination. The receptors originated from a man in his late teens or twenties who received the YFV17D yellow fever vaccine.

This clonotype was seen only a few times. The genes are TRBV21-1 and TRBJ1-4. TRBV21-1 is a known pseudogene. The CDR3 is 12 residues long. CDR3 protein: CASTTTNEKLFF. In nucleotides, the CDR3 is TGTGCCAGCACGACAACTAATGAAAAACTGTTTTTT.

This chain connects TRBV5-1 to TRBJ1-2; 8 bases agree with TRBD1. The germline CDR1 and CDR2 sequences are SGHRS and YFSETQ. J lost 7 bases, V lost 5 bases, and 10 bases had no gene match. This CDR3 is built from 14 residues. In nucleotides, the CDR3 is TGCGCCAGCAGACCGCAGGGGGCATCAAGTGGCTACACCTTC. Its protein is CASRPQGASSGYTF.

This clonotype occurred a few times. The gene calls are TRBV7-8 and TRBJ2-1; a weak D match, TRBD2 (7 bases). From germline, CDR1 is SGHVS and CDR2 FQNEAQ. This CDR3 has 18 residues. The ends were cut back, 0 bases at V and 3 bases at J, with 18 bases in the middle. CDR3 DNA: TGTGCCAGCAGCTTAGCCCGGGGGGCCCTTGACCGCTACAATGAGCAGTTCTTC. Its protein is CASSLARGALDRYNEQFF.

The chain uses TRBV6-5 and TRBJ1-5, with TRBD1 as a possible D gene (5 bases). The CDR3 consists of 15 residues. Germline V gene data show CDR1 as MNHEY and CDR2 as SVGAGI. V shed 2 bases and J shed 6 bases, with 14 bases lying between them. CDR3 protein: CASSYIFQGSQPQHF. CDR3 coding DNA: TGTGCCAGCAGTTACATCTTCCAGGGAAGTCAGCCCCAGCATTTT.